The 17 T cell receptor beta chains listed next were all sequenced from one sample in a study of identical twins. TCRdb re-called the 5' RACE reads with MiXCR, one entry per CDR3 protein. The profile covers hundreds of thousands of distinct CDR3 sequences, with more than 12% appearing a single time and approximately 10% taken by the ten largest. Sequences were obtained from memory (CD45RO+) T cells sorted from blood. These receptors came from a woman aged 18 to 35 in good health.

This clonotype was counted between two and nine times. J is TRBJ2-1 and V is TRBV7-2; 7 bases map to TRBD2. With V trimmed by 5 bases and J by 0 bases, 4 bases remained unmatched. The CDR3 consists of 15 residues. Germline V gives CDR1 SGHTA, CDR2 FQGNSA. The CDR3 spells CASSRTSDSYNEQFF. The CDR3 DNA sequence: TGTGCCAGCAGCCGAACTAGCGACTCCTACAATGAGCAGTTCTTC.

The chain is built from TRBV7-2 and TRBJ2-3; D is perhaps TRBD2 (5 bases). This CDR3 region has 13 residues. Germline V gene lookup returns CDR1 SGHTA and CDR2 FQGNSA. Trimming pared 5 bases from V and 4 bases from J, leaving 10 bases between. DNA of the CDR3: TGTGCCAGCAGCATCACTAGGGCAGATACGCAGTATTTT. Residues: CASSITRADTQYF.

This chain joins TRBV20-1 and TRBJ2-1; maybe TRBD2 (6 bases). This CDR3 region has 15 residues. Germline V gives CDR1 DFQATT, CDR2 SNEGSKA (reference sequence). V shed 4 bases and J shed 0 bases, with 13 bases lying between them. The CDR3 DNA reads as TGCAGTGCTAACGACGGGAGAGGCTCCTACAATGAGCAGTTCTTC. As protein: CSANDGRGSYNEQFF.

This clonotype has just a few counts. The V gene is TRBV20-1, the J gene TRBJ2-5; D perhaps matches TRBD1 (5 bases). Germline V lookup: CDR1 DFQATT, CDR2 SNEGSKA (reference sequence). The V end was cut by 6 bases, the J end by 1 base, with 9 bases between. The CDR3 runs 12 residues. The CDR3 bases are TGCAGTGCGACGGACATCCAAGAGACCCAGTACTTC. This gives the protein CSATDIQETQYF.

There are a few counts of this clonotype. The rearrangement joins TRBV4-3 to TRBJ1-2; no firm D call. The V gene lost 0 bases and the J gene lost 6 bases, with 14 bases spanning the gap. The CDR3 is 15 residues long. Germline CDR1 reads LGHNA; CDR2 reads YSLEER. This chain's CDR3 is CASSQEWGGEDGYTF. In DNA form, the CDR3 reads TGCGCCAGCAGCCAAGAATGGGGAGGTGAAGATGGCTACACCTTC.

In this sample, this clonotype turned up a few times. This chain links TRBV3-1 with TRBJ1-5; D perhaps matches TRBD1 (6 bases). Germline V gene sequence: CDR1 LGHDT, CDR2 YNNKEL (reference sequence). V shed 6 bases and J shed 5 bases, with 17 bases lying between them. The CDR3 runs to 15 residues. The CDR3 loop is CASREGREGDQPQHF. CDR3 DNA: TGTGCCAGCAGAGAGGGTCGCGAGGGGGATCAGCCCCAGCATTTT.

This clonotype was seen more than once but under ten times. This chain connects TRBV7-9 to TRBJ2-5; TRBD1 aligns across 10 bases. The CDR3 consists of 16 residues. The germline CDR1 and CDR2 sequences are SEHNR and FQNEAQ (reference sequence). The V and J ends lost 4 bases and 0 bases, in that order; junction bases with no gene match: 5. For the CDR3, the DNA is TGTGCCAGCAGCTGGGGGACAGGGGTCAACCAAGAGACCCAGTACTTC. Residues: CASSWGTGVNQETQYF.

The V call is TRBV4-2, the J call TRBJ1-4; no definite D call. Germline CDR1 reads LGHNA; CDR2 reads YNFKEQ. The V and J ends lost 8 bases and 6 bases respectively, with 4 bases between them. The CDR3 is made up of 10 amino acids. This CDR3 reads CASRDEKLFF. For the CDR3, the DNA is TGTGCCAGCCGGGATGAAAAACTGTTTTTT.

This clonotype was recorded once. The J gene is TRBJ2-2, the V gene TRBV5-4; tentative D call: TRBD2 (6 bases). CDR1 is SGHNT and CDR2 is YYREEE in the germline V gene (reference sequence). Trimming took off 3 bases at V and 2 bases at J, with 11 bases between the two ends. There are 15 residues in the CDR3. CDR3 sequence reads: CASSSGGVNTGELFF. CDR3 coding DNA: TGTGCCAGCAGCTCTGGAGGGGTTAACACCGGGGAGCTGTTTTTT.

The chain employs TRBV10-3 and TRBJ1-2; no definite D call. CDR3 size: 12 residues. Germline loops: CDR1 ENHRY, CDR2 SYGVKD. Trimming removed 3 bases at V and 8 bases at J, with 10 bases between. The CDR3: CAISEGVSGYTF. In DNA form, the CDR3 reads TGTGCCATCAGTGAAGGAGTCTCGGGCTACACCTTC.

J is TRBJ1-4 and V is TRBV12-3 or TRBV12-4; D remains ambiguous. This CDR3 has 14 amino acids. V was clipped by 0 bases and J by 9 bases, with 11 bases between them. The CDR3 DNA reads TGTGCCAGCAGTTTAGCAGGGAGCGTAAAAAAACTGTTTTTT. Translation: CASSLAGSVKKLFF.

The rearrangement uses TRBV3-1 and TRBJ2-1; D unresolved. The V gene's germline CDR1 is LGHDT and CDR2 YNNKEL (reference sequence). This CDR3 has 16 amino acids. Trimming shortened V by 5 bases and J by 5 bases, and 19 bases separated the two germline ends. The CDR3: CASSGRLGPYDNEQFF. CDR3 in DNA: TGTGCCAGCAGCGGCCGATTAGGACCGTACGACAATGAGCAGTTCTTC.

Notes on this clonotype: Since no conserved phenylalanine or tryptophan closes the CDR3, a read error is the likely cause. This rearrangement joins TRBV3-1 to TRBJ2-1; 7 nucleotides align to TRBD2. Germline-derived CDR1 and CDR2 are LGHDT and YNNKEL (reference sequence). This CDR3 spans 17 amino acids. V was clipped by 3 bases and J by 0 bases; unmatched bases: 8. Here the CDR3 reads CASSQTYGGSSYNEQFL. CDR3 bases: TGTGCCAGCAGCCAGACCTACGGGGGGAGCTCCTACAATGAGCAGTTCCTC.

CDR3 sequence: CASSTRQGHTDTQYF. The DNA of the CDR3 is TGTGCCAGCAGCACCCGACAGGGACACACAGATACGCAGTATTTT. The V gene is TRBV7-9, the J gene TRBJ2-3; TRBD1 matches at 7 bases. The CDR3 totals 15 residues. J was trimmed by 2 bases and V by 5 bases; bases with no gene match: 7. Germline assignment: CDR1 SEHNR and CDR2 FQNEAQ (reference sequence).

This clonotype has a handful of counts. This chain uses TRBV20-1 with TRBJ1-4; TRBD1 matches at 8 bases. Germline lookup yields CDR1 DFQATT and CDR2 SNEGSKA (reference sequence). With 6 bases clipped from V and 5 bases from J, the junction kept 8 bases outside the gene matches. This CDR3 has 14 residues. This CDR3 reads CSAMSRDRNEKLFF. The CDR3, as DNA: TGCAGTGCCATGTCGCGGGACAGGAATGAAAAACTGTTTTTT.

The CDR3 is CASSQEVGSGAYNEQFF. The CDR3 region has the DNA TGTGCCAGCAGCCAAGAGGTGGGTAGCGGGGCGTACAATGAGCAGTTCTTC. The gene calls are TRBV3-1 and TRBJ2-1, with 8 positions matching TRBD2. In germline, CDR1 is LGHDT, CDR2 YNNKEL (reference sequence). The CDR3 is 17 amino acids. V lost 0 bases and J lost 4; bases outside the gene matches: 8.

This clonotype has only a few counts. The chain is built from TRBV5-1 and TRBJ2-3; weak D call: TRBD1 (6 bases). V lost 2 bases and J lost 0, with 16 bases in between. Germline CDR1 SGHRS, CDR2 YFSETQ. The CDR3 length is 17 residues. The CDR3 region has the DNA TGCGCCAGCAGCTTCCTTCAGGGGAGAGTGAGCACAGATACGCAGTATTTT. Protein sequence: CASSFLQGRVSTDTQYF.